This paragraph covers one T cell receptor beta chain sequence. RNA, at about 0.45 to 1 ug, was reverse transcribed with random hexamers. Across 54 Vbeta and 13 Jbeta, TCR beta CDR3 was amplified with immunoSEQ multiplex PCR. One entry per CDR3 protein, called by TCRdb with MiXCR from the immunoSEQ multiplex PCR reads. The sample holds roughly 180,000 distinct CDR3 sequences, approximately 94% seen once. This entry belongs to a study of CD8 T cells in Susac syndrome. Germline V gives CDR1 DFQATT, CDR2 SNEGSKA (reference sequence). The CDR3 is made up of 14 amino acids. Trimming took 3 bases from V and 2 from J; bases not matched to a gene: 6.

Sequenced material: CD4+ T cells from PBMCs. The receptor's source is a human donor in good health. The V call is TRBV20-1, the J call TRBJ2-7; TRBD2 matches 8 bases. CDR3: CSASRLAGTYEQYF. CDR3 nucleotides: TGCAGTGCTAGTCGTCTAGCGGGCACCTACGAGCAGTACTTC.